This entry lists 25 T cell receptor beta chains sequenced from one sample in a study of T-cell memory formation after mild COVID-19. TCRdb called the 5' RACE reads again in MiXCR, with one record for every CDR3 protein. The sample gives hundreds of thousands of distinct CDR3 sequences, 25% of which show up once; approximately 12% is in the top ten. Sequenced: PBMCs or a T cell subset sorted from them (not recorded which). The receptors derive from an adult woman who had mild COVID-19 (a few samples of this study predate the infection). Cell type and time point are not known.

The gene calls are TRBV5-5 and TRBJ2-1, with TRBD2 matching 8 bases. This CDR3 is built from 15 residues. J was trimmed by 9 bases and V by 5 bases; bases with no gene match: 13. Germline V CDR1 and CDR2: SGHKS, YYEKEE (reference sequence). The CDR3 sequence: CASRRRAGVESEQFF. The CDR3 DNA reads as TGTGCCAGCAGACGGAGAGCGGGAGTGGAAAGTGAGCAGTTCTTC.

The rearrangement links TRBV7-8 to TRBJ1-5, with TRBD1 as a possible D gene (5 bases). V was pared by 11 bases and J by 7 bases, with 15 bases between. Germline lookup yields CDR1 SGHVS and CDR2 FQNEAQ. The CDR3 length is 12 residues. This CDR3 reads CAGGGGSQPQHF. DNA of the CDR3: TGTGCCGGCGGGGGGGGATCCCAGCCCCAGCATTTT. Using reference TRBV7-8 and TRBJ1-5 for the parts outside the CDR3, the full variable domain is GAGVSQSPRYKVAKRGQDVALRCDPISGHVSLFWYQQALGQGPEFLTYFQNEAQLDKSGLPSDRFFAERPEGSVSTLKIQRTQQEDSAVYLCAGGGGSQPQHFGDGTRLSIL.

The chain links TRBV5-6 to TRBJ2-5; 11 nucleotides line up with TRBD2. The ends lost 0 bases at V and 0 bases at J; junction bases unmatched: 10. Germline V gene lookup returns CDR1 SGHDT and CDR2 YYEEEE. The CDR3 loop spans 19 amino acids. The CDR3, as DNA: TGTGCCAGCAGCTTGGCCTTGGCTAGCGGGAGGAGGAACCAAGAGACCCAGTACTTC. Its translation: CASSLALASGRRNQETQYF.

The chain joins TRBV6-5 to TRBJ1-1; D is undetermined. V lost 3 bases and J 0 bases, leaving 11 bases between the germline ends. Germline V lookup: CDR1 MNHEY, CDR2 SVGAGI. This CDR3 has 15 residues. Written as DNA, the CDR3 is TGTGCCAGCAGTTATCGGACGGGGATGAACACTGAAGCTTTCTTT. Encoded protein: CASSYRTGMNTEAFF.

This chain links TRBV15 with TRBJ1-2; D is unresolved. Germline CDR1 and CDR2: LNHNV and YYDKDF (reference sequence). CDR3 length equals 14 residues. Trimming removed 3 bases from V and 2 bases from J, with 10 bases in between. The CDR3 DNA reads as TGTGCCACCAGCAGGATACAGACCAACTATGGCTACACCTTC. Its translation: CATSRIQTNYGYTF. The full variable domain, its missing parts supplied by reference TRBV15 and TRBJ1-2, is DAMVIQNPRYQVTQFGKPVTLSCSQTLNHNVMYWYQQKSSQAPKLLFHYYDKDFNNEADTPDNFQSRRPNTSFCFLDIRSPGLGDTAMYLCATSRIQTNYGYTFGSGTRLTVV.

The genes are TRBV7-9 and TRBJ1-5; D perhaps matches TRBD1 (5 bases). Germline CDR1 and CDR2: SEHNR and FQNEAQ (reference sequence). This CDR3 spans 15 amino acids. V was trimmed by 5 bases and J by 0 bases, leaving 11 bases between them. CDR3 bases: TGTGCCAGCAGCCAAGGGGTCTATAGCAATCAGCCCCAGCATTTT. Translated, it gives CASSQGVYSNQPQHF.

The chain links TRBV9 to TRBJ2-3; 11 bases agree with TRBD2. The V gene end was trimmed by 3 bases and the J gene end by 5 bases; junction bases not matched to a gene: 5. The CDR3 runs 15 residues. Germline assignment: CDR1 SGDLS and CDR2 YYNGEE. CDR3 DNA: TGTGCCAGCAGCGGCTCCGGGACTAGCGGAGATACGCAGTATTTT. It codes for CASSGSGTSGDTQYF.

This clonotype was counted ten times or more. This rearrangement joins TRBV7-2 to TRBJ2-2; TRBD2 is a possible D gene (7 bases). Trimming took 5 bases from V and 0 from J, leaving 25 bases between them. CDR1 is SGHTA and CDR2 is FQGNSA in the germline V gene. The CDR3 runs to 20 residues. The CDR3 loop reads CASSLTPLRGPFANTGELFF. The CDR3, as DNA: TGTGCCAGCAGCCTAACCCCCTTGCGGGGGCCGTTCGCGAACACCGGGGAGCTGTTTTTT. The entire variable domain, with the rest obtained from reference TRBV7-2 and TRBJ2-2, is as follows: GAGVSQSPSNKVTEKGKDVELRCDPISGHTALYWYRQSLGQGLEFLIYFQGNSAPDKSGLPSDRFSAERTGGSVSTLTIQRTQQEDSAVYLCASSLTPLRGPFANTGELFFGEGSRLTVL.

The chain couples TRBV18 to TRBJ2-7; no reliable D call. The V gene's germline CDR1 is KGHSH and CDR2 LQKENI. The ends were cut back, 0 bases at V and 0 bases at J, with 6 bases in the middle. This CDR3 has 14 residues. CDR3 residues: CASSPPYTSYEQYF. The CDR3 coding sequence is TGTGCCAGCTCACCACCTTACACCTCCTACGAGCAGTACTTC.

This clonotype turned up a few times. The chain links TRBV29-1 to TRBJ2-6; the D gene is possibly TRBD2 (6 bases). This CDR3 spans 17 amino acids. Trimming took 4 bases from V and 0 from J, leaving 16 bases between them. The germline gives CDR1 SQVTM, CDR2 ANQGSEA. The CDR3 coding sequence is TGCAGCGTTGCGACCGGGACTGGGTCCTCTGGGGCCAACGTCCTGACTTTC. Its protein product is CSVATGTGSSGANVLTF.

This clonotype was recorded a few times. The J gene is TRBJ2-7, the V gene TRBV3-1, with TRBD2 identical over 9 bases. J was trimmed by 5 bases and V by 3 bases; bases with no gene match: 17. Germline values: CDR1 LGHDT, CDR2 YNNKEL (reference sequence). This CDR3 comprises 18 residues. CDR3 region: CASSQSGGLTRRIHEQYF. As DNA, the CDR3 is TGTGCCAGCAGCCAGAGCGGGGGGCTGACAAGGCGCATTCACGAGCAGTACTTC.

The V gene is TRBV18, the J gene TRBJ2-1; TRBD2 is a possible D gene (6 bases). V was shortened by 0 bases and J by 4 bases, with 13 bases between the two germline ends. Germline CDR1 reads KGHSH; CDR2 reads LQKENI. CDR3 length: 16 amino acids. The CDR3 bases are TGTGCCAGCTCACCACCTCTGGCGGGGATGTACAATGAGCAGTTCTTC. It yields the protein CASSPPLAGMYNEQFF.

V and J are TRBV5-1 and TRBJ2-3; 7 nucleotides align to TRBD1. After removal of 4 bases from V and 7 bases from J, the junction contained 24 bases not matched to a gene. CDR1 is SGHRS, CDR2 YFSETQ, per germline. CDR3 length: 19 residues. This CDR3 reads CASSPRTGLSPVGRYTQYF. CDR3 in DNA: TGCGCCAGCAGCCCCCGGACAGGATTGAGCCCAGTCGGCAGGTATACGCAGTATTTT.

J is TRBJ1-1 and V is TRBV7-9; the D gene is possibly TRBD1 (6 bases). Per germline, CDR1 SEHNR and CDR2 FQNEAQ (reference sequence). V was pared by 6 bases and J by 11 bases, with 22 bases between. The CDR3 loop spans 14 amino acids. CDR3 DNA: TGTGCCAGCAGATTACCAAAAGGGGGATCTGGGGCTTTCTTT. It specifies CASRLPKGGSGAFF.

CDR3 sequence: CASSESAEQYF. The CDR3 coding sequence is TGTGCCAGCAGTGAATCGGCCGAGCAGTACTTC. The chain couples TRBV25-1 to TRBJ2-7; D is uncertain. The CDR3 contains 11 residues. Germline assignment: CDR1 MGHDK and CDR2 SYGVNS. V was pared by 1 base and J by 6 bases, with 4 bases between.

The CDR3 DNA follows: TGCGCCAGCAGTAATATGGCGGGGGGCCTTAGCTCCTACAATGAGCAGTTCTTC. Protein: CASSNMAGGLSSYNEQFF. The J gene is TRBJ2-1, the V gene TRBV5-1, with 8 bases matching TRBD2. CDR3 length: 18 residues. Germline V CDR1 and CDR2: SGHRS, YFSETQ. Unmatched junction bases numbered 13, after V lost 5 bases and J lost 0 bases. The complete variable domain, with remaining parts taken from reference TRBV5-1 and TRBJ2-1, reads KAGVTQTPRYLIKTRGQQVTLSCSPISGHRSVSWYQQTPGQGLQFLFEYFSETQRNKGNFPGRFSGRQFSNSRSEMNVSTLELGDSALYLCASSNMAGGLSSYNEQFFGPGTRLTVL.

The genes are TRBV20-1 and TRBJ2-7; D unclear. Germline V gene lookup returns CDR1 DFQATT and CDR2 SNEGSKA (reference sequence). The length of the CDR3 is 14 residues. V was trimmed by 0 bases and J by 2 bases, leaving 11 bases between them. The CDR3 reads CSARDRGTPYEQYF. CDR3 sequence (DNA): TGCAGTGCTAGAGATCGAGGTACCCCCTACGAGCAGTACTTC.

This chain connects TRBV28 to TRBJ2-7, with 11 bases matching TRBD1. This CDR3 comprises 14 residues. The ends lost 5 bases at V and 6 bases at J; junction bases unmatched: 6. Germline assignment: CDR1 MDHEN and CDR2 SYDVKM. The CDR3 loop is CASSRGQGAGEQYF. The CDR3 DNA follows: TGTGCCAGCAGTCGAGGACAGGGGGCGGGCGAGCAGTACTTC.

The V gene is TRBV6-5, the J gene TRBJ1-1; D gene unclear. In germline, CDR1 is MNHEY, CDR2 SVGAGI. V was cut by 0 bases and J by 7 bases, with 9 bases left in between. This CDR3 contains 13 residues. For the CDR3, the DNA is TGTGCCAGCAGTTACTCCGGCCACCTTGAAGCTTTCTTT. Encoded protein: CASSYSGHLEAFF.

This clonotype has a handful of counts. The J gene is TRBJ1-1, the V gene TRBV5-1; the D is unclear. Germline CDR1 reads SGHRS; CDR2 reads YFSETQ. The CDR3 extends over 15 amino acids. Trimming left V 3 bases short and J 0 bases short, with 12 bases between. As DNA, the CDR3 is TGCGCCAGCAGCTCGGGCAGCAATGTGAACACTGAAGCTTTCTTT. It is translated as CASSSGSNVNTEAFF. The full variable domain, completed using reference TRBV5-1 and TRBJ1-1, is KAGVTQTPRYLIKTRGQQVTLSCSPISGHRSVSWYQQTPGQGLQFLFEYFSETQRNKGNFPGRFSGRQFSNSRSEMNVSTLELGDSALYLCASSSGSNVNTEAFFGQGTRLTVV.

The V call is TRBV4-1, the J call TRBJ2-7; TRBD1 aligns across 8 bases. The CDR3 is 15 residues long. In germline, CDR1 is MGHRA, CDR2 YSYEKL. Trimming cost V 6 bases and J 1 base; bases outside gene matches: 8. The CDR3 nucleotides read TGCGCCAGCAGAGTCGGGACAGGTGGATCCTACGAGCAGTACTTC. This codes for CASRVGTGGSYEQYF.

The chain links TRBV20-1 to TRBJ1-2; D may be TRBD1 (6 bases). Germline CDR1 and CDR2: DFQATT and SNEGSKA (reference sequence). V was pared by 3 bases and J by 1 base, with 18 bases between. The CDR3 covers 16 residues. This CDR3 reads CSARTPGGSFNYGYTF. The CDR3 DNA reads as TGCAGTGCTAGGACCCCGGGGGGCAGCTTTAACTATGGCTACACCTTC.

The CDR3 DNA sequence: TGCAGCGTTGTTCGACTAGCTAACTATGGCTACACCTTC. Translating it yields CSVVRLANYGYTF. The chain recombines TRBV29-1 with TRBJ1-2; D not resolved. V lost 4 bases and J 0 bases, leaving 9 bases between the germline ends. This CDR3 has 13 residues. Germline assignment: CDR1 SQVTM and CDR2 ANQGSEA.

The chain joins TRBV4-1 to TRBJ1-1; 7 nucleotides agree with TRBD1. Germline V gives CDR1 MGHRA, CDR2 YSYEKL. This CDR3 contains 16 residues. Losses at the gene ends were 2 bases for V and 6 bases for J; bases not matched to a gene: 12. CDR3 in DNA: TGCGCCAGCAGCCAAACCCTCAGGGGGGCTTCTTCTGAAGCTTTCTTT. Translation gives CASSQTLRGASSEAFF.

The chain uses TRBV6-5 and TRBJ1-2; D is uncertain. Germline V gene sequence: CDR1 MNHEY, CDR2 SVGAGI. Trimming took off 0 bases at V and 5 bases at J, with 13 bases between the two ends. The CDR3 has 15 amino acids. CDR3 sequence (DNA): TGTGCCAGCAGTTACTCCGGGGATAGGGCATATGGCTACACCTTC. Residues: CASSYSGDRAYGYTF.